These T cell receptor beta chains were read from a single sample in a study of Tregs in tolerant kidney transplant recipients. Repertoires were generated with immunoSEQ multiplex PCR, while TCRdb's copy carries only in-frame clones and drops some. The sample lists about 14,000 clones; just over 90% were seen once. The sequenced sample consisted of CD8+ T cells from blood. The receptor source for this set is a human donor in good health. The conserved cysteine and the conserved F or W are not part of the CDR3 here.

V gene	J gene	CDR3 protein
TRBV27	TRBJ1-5	ASSEGQFSNQPQH
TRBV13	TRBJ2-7	ASSYIAGVPYEQY
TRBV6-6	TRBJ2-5	ASNTRTVGDQETQY
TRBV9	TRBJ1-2	ASSGVLGTRYGYT
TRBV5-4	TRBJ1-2	ASRMTGAYYGYT
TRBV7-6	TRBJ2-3	ASSLYSAPSTDTQY
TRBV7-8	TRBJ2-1	ASSLGRAWGNEQF
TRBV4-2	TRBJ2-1	ASSQVLEAGGPNEQF
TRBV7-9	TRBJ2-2	ASSPWGLNTGELF
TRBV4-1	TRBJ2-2	ASSHPTSAGGPGELF
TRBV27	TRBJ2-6	ASSPTGVWTSGANVLT
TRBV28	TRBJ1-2	ASSLDPGRDHFNYGYT
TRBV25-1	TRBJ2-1	ASSDAGTATNEQF
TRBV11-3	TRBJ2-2	ASSSGGFILAANTGELF
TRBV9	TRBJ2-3	ASSVGGGHSTDTQY
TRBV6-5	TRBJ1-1	ASSLRGNTEAF
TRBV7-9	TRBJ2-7	ASTTQAGYRY
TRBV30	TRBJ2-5	AWSMGGRETQY
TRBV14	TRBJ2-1	ASSQDGGVNEQF
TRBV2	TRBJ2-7	ASGVQGALYEQY
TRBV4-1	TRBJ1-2	ASSQLEANYGYT
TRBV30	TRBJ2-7	AWSPSGFYEQY
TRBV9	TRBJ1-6	ASSVQGKGSPLH
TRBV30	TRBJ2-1	AWIPGTPLSYNEQF
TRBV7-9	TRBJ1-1	ASSIPHRDRGIEAF
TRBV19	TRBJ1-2	ASNYKDLYGYT